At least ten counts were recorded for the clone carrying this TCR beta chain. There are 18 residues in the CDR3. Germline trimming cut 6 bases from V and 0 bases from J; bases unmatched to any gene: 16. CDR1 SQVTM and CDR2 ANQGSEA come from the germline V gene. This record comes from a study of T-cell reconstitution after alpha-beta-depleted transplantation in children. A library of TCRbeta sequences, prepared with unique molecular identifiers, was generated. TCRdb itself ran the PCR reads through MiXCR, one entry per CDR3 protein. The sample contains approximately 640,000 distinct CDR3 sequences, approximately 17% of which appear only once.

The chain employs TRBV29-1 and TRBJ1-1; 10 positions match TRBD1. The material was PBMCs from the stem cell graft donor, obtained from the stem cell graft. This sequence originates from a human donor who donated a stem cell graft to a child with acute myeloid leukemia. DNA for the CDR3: TGCAGCGTCACGCCGTGGGGACAGGGGAACATGATGAACACTGAAGCTTTCTTT. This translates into CSVTPWGQGNMMNTEAFF.